This TCR beta chain is drawn from a study of human T cells and chemical hapten exposure. The CDR3 loop spans 12 amino acids. CDR1 and CDR2 from the germline V gene are LGHDT and YNNKEL (reference sequence). Trimming pared 3 bases from V and 12 bases from J, leaving 14 bases between. Library preparation tagged each individual cDNA molecule with a unique molecular identifier. TCRdb re-called the RACE reads through MiXCR, storing one row per CDR3 protein. The sample includes roughly 90,000 distinct CDR3 sequences, approximately 11% of them seen just once. Regarding time point: patch test 3, about 24 weeks after DPC sensitization. Treatment denoted: therapeutic diphenylcyclopropenone sensitization with weekly scalp DPC. Patients had alopecia, were aged 18 to 70, and were not pregnant. This clonotype was observed many times.

This sample comprised whole blood, obtained in connection with sensitization to the hapten diphenylcyclopropenone (DPC). This sequence was found in a woman aged 25-40 years with alopecia areata. Some clones in this sample may be carry-over from other donors' samples. This rearrangement joins TRBV3-1 to TRBJ1-1, with D unclear. The CDR3 DNA follows: TGTGCCAGCAGCCATGCCCGACAAGGAACTTTCTTT. It codes for CASSHARQGTFF.